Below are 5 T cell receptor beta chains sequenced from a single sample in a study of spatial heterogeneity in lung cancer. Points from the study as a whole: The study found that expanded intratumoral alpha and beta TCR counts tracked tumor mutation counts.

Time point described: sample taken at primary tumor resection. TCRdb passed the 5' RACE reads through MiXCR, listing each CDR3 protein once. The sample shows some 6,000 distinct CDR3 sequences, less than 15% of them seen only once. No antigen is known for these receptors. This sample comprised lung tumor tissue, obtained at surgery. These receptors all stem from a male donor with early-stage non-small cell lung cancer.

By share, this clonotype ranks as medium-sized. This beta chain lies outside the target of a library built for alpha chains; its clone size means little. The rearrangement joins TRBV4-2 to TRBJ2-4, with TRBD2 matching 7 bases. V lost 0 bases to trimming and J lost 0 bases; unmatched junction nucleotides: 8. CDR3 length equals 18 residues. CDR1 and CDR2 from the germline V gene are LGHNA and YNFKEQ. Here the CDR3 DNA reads TGTGCCAGCAGCCAAGATAATGTAGCGGGTTTAGCCAAAAACATTCAGTACTTC. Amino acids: CASSQDNVAGLAKNIQYF.

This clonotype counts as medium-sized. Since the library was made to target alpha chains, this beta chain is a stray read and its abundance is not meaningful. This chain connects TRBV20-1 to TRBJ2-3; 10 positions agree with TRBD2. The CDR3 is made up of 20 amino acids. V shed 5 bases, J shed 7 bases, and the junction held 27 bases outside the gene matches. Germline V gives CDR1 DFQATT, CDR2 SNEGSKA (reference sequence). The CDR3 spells CSAAPGLRAGGPLKGYTQYF. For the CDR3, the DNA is TGCAGTGCTGCCCCGGGACTAAGAGCGGGAGGGCCTCTGAAAGGGTATACGCAGTATTTT.

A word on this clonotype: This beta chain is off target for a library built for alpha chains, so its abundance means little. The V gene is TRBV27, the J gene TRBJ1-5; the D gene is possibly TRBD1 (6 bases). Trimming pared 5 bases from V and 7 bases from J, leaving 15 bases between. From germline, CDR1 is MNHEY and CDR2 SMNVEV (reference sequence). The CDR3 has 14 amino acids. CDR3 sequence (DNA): TGTGCCAGCAGTCCACGCCCGACAGGACAGCCCCAGCATTTT. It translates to CASSPRPTGQPQHF.

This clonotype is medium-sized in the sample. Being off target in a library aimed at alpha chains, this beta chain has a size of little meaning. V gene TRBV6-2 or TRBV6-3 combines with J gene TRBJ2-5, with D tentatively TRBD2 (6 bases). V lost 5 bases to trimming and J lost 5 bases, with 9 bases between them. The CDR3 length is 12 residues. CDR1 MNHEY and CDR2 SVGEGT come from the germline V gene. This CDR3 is CASSRDSETQYF. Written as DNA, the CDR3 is TGTGCCAGCAGTCGGGACTCGGAGACCCAGTACTTC.

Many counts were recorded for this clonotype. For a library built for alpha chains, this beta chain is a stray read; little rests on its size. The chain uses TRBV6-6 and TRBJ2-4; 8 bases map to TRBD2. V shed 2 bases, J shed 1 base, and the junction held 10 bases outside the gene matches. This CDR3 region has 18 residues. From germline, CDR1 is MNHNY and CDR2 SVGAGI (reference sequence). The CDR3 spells CASSYTGGPSNAKNIQYF. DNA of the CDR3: TGTGCCAGCAGTTACACGGGAGGGCCCTCGAATGCCAAAAACATTCAGTACTTC.